This passage covers 14 T cell receptor beta chains from one sample sequenced in a study of regulatory T cells in long-lasting Graves disease. Arm-PCR of CDR3 regions with iRepertoire HTBI primers generated TCR beta libraries. Each CDR3 protein gets one entry after TCRdb re-called the multiplex PCR reads with MiXCR. The sample has about 620,000 distinct CDR3 sequences, roughly 16% seen once. Time point denoted: newly diagnosed GD, antithyroid drugs for less than 3 months. Following extraction of RNA from PBMCs, that RNA was used to make the TCR library. This sample also belongs to another study, concerning T cells in Graves' hyperthyroidism and ophthalmopathy.

The sample was peripheral blood mononuclear cells (PBMCs), taken at new diagnosis, from a patient treated with antithyroid drugs. The source of these receptors is a young woman with Graves disease.

Ten or more counts support this clonotype. The chain employs TRBV28 and TRBJ1-4; D gene ambiguous. Trimming pared 5 bases from V and 11 bases from J, leaving 24 bases between. Germline values: CDR1 MDHEN, CDR2 SYDVKM. The CDR3 contains 16 residues. For the CDR3, the DNA is TGTGCCAGCAGTCTAGCCTCGACGGTAGTCCAGGTGAAACTGTTTTTT. This translates into CASSLASTVVQVKLFF.

The chain links TRBV6-2 or TRBV6-3 to TRBJ2-7, with D possibly being TRBD1 (6 bases). The CDR3 runs to 14 residues. V was shortened by 10 bases and J by 2 bases, with 18 bases between the two germline ends. Germline CDR1 MNHEY, CDR2 SVGEGT. CDR3 coding DNA: TGTGCCACCGTAAGGGGACATAAGACCTACGAGCAGTACTTC. The encoded protein is CATVRGHKTYEQYF.

The J gene is TRBJ2-7, the V gene TRBV27; 7 nucleotides align to TRBD2. There are 13 residues in the CDR3. V lost 6 bases and J lost 4; bases outside the gene matches: 6. Germline loops: CDR1 MNHEY, CDR2 SMNVEV (reference sequence). DNA for the CDR3: TGTGCCAGCAGGCGGGGAGCGGGGTACGAGCAGTACTTC. Its translation: CASRRGAGYEQYF.

On this clonotype: This may be a read error: a much more frequent sequence differs by one nucleotide. V gene TRBV6-2 or TRBV6-3 combines with J gene TRBJ1-3; TRBD1 might be the D (6 bases). Germline loops: CDR1 MNHEY, CDR2 SVGEGT. CDR3 size: 17 residues. This chain's CDR3 is CAISYSGTTISGNTIYF. Here the CDR3 DNA reads TGTGCCATCAGTTACTCCGGGACAACCATCTCTGGAAACACCATATATTTT.

The chain joins TRBV2 to TRBJ1-1; tentative D call: TRBD1 (5 bases). The V gene lost 6 bases and the J gene lost 2 bases, with 13 bases spanning the gap. The CDR3 length is 14 residues. Germline-derived CDR1 and CDR2 are SNHLY and FYNNEI. Written as DNA, the CDR3 is TGTGCCAGCAGGGCGACAGACATAAACACTGAAGCTTTCTTT. The encoded protein is CASRATDINTEAFF.

This clonotype has ten or more counts. CDR3 residues: CASTKRAGMGETQYF. CDR3 coding DNA: TGTGCCAGCACCAAGCGAGCGGGAATGGGAGAGACCCAGTACTTC. The V gene is TRBV7-2, the J gene TRBJ2-5; 7 positions agree with TRBD2. The length of the CDR3 is 15 residues. Germline CDR1 and CDR2: SGHTA and FQGNSA. With V trimmed by 7 bases and J by 4 bases, 12 bases remained unmatched.

This clonotype was counted at least ten times. The chain uses TRBV2 and TRBJ2-7; 10 bases align to TRBD1. CDR1 SNHLY and CDR2 FYNNEI come from the germline V gene. The CDR3 is made up of 14 amino acids. V shed 7 bases and J 0 bases; nucleotides not matched to a gene: 3. For the CDR3, the DNA is TGTGCCAGCACCAGGACAGGGGGCTCCTACGAGCAGTACTTC. Residues: CASTRTGGSYEQYF.

The V and J genes are TRBV7-2 and TRBJ2-1; a possible D gene is TRBD2 (6 bases). This CDR3 has 16 residues. V lost 5 bases, J lost 1 base, and 15 bases lay in between. Germline V gene sequence: CDR1 SGHTA, CDR2 FQGNSA. CDR3 DNA: TGTGCCAGCAGCCTCGAGCGGGTCCCTTCCTACAATGAGCAGTTCTTC. It encodes CASSLERVPSYNEQFF.

This clonotype was seen many times. The chain uses TRBV11-2 and TRBJ2-3, with D possibly being TRBD1 or TRBD2 (5 bases each). CDR3 length: 18 residues. Germline V gives CDR1 SGHAT, CDR2 FQNNGV. The V end was cut by 6 bases, the J end by 6 bases, with 28 bases between. The CDR3 sequence: CASRPRPGASLGMDTQYF. The CDR3, as DNA: TGTGCCAGCAGACCGAGACCCGGGGCCTCCCTAGGTATGGATACGCAGTATTTT.

There are a few counts of this clonotype. The chain has TRBV5-6 and TRBJ2-2, with D unresolved. This CDR3 has 15 residues. Germline assignment: CDR1 SGHDT and CDR2 YYEEEE. V was trimmed by 4 bases and J by 0 bases, leaving 10 bases between them. The CDR3 DNA is TGTGCCAGCAGCGCTTTTTCCGCGAACACCGGGGAGCTGTTTTTT. As protein: CASSAFSANTGELFF.

This clonotype was seen ten or more times. The J gene is TRBJ1-5, the V gene TRBV28; unclear D gene. Germline loops: CDR1 MDHEN, CDR2 SYDVKM. This CDR3 spans 11 amino acids. Trimming took off 8 bases at V and 7 bases at J, with 9 bases between the two ends. In DNA form, the CDR3 reads TGTGCCAGCCGAGACGAACAGCCCCAGCATTTT. The encoded protein is CASRDEQPQHF. The full variable domain, in which reference TRBV28 and TRBJ1-5 provide the parts outside the CDR3, is DVKVTQSSRYLVKRTGEKVFLECVQDMDHENMFWYRQDPGLGLRLIYFSYDVKMKEKGDIPEGYSVSREKKERFSLILESASTNQTSMYLCASRDEQPQHFGDGTRLSIL.

This chain connects TRBV28 to TRBJ1-1; D is unresolved. The germline CDR1 and CDR2 sequences are MDHEN and SYDVKM. The CDR3 totals 12 residues. Between the trimmed V and J ends, which lost 5 bases and 7 bases, there was a span of 11 bases. CDR3 residues: CASSLLFGEAFF. CDR3 in DNA: TGTGCCAGCAGTCTCCTATTTGGTGAAGCTTTCTTT.

This clonotype was found a few times. Germline is not matched at one junction end, which may reflect a read error. The chain uses TRBV7-9 and TRBJ1-1; D possibly corresponds to TRBD1 (6 bases). The CDR3 has 15 residues. CDR1 and CDR2 from the germline V gene are SEHNR and FQNEAQ (reference sequence). The CDR3 reads CTSSRLWGQNTEAFF. The DNA for the CDR3 is TGTACCAGCAGCCGCCTGTGGGGACAGAACACTGAAGCTTTCTTT.

This sequence joins TRBV6-2 or TRBV6-3 and TRBJ1-1; D remains unclear. Trimming shortened V by 10 bases and J by 1 base, and 10 bases separated the two germline ends. Germline CDR1 is MNHEY and CDR2 is SVGEGT. This CDR3 region has 12 residues. CDR3 bases: TGTGCCACGCAGATCGGGAACACTGAAGCTTTCTTT. Translation: CATQIGNTEAFF.